These 22 T cell receptor beta chains share one sample of origin, sequenced in a study of siplizumab effects on memory and regulatory T cells (dated by TCRdb to about 2019). Library method: the immunoSEQ multiplex PCR assay. TCRdb provides this immuneACCESS table in a form limited to in-frame rearrangements. Some clones are lacking; in checked studies, under half of them reflect an unresolved V gene, and why the rest are absent is not known. The sample records 95,000 to 100,000 clones, over 90% of which are singletons. The top ten clones comprise around 12% of the sample. The sample comprised non-Treg CD4+ T cells sorted from blood. The sample's cell subset or site, from its label and the paper: FACS-sorted unstimulated CD4+ non-regulatory T cells. The source is a human donor in good health.

CDR3: CASSYSQETQYF. CDR3 bases: TGTGCCAGCAGTTACTCACAGGAGACCCAGTACTTC. The V call is TRBV6-6, the J call TRBJ2-5; D gene ambiguous. The germline V gene encodes CDR1 MNHNY and CDR2 SVGAGI (reference sequence). This CDR3 has 12 amino acids. Trimming took off 0 bases at V and 5 bases at J, with 4 bases between the two ends.

The genes are TRBV4-1 and TRBJ2-7, with unresolved D. This CDR3 comprises 15 residues. Germline V gene data show CDR1 as MGHRA and CDR2 as YSYEKL. V was trimmed by 4 bases and J by 4 bases, leaving 17 bases between them. As DNA, the CDR3 is TGCGCCAGCAGCCCTGGGCGAAGGAAGTTGTACGAGCAGTACTTC. Its protein product is CASSPGRRKLYEQYF.

The V and J genes are TRBV6-5 and TRBJ1-2; 9 bases match TRBD1. This CDR3 is 14 amino acids long. Trimming took 9 bases from V and 6 from J; bases not matched to a gene: 11. The germline gives CDR1 MNHEY, CDR2 SVGAGI. The CDR3 here is CASFRPDRGDGYTF. Here the CDR3 DNA reads TGTGCCAGTTTCCGCCCGGACAGGGGAGATGGCTACACCTTC.

The V call is TRBV10-3, the J call TRBJ2-2; 13 nucleotides agree with TRBD2. The CDR3 covers 14 residues. Per germline, CDR1 ENHRY and CDR2 SYGVKD. Trimming at V came to 8 bases and at J to 5 bases, leaving 2 bases not matched to a gene. This chain's CDR3 is CAIRLAGGTGELFF. CDR3 sequence (DNA): TGTGCCATCCGACTAGCGGGAGGAACCGGGGAGCTGTTTTTT.

The chain employs TRBV19 and TRBJ2-2; weak D call: TRBD1 (5 bases). Germline CDR1 is LNHDA and CDR2 is SQIVND (reference sequence). CDR3 length: 12 residues. V was pared by 5 bases and J by 5 bases, with 6 bases between. This CDR3 is CASSPGTGELFF. In DNA, the CDR3 is TGTGCCAGTAGTCCAGGGACCGGGGAGCTGTTTTTT.

The chain links TRBV6-1 to TRBJ1-1; D not certain. There are 13 residues in the CDR3. CDR1 and CDR2 from the germline V gene are MNHNS and SASEGT. V lost 6 bases and J 0 bases, leaving 8 bases between the germline ends. The CDR3 DNA reads TGTGCCAGCAGCGGACGTATGAACACTGAAGCTTTCTTT. Translating gives CASSGRMNTEAFF.

The J gene is TRBJ2-3, the V gene TRBV7-6, with D unclear. Trimming took off 4 bases at V and 2 bases at J, with 13 bases between the two ends. This CDR3 has 15 amino acids. CDR1 SGHVS and CDR2 FNYEAQ come from the germline V gene. Here the CDR3 DNA reads TGTGCCAGCAGCTCCGCCATGCGGTTCACAGATACGCAGTATTTT. The encoded protein is CASSSAMRFTDTQYF.

This rearrangement joins TRBV6-4 to TRBJ2-3; 9 bases are a match to TRBD2. V gave up 6 bases and J gave up 4 bases; unmatched junction bases: 8. The CDR3 totals 15 residues. From germline, CDR1 is MRHNA and CDR2 SNTAGT. DNA of the CDR3: TGTGCCAGCAGCAGGGGCGGGAGGGCCCCAGATACGCAGTATTTT. Protein sequence: CASSRGGRAPDTQYF.

V usage is TRBV30 and J usage is TRBJ2-7, with D hard to call. This CDR3 is built from 12 residues. CDR1 is GTSNPN, CDR2 SVGIG, per germline (reference sequence). V was trimmed by 2 bases and J by 2 bases, leaving 7 bases between them. CDR3 sequence reads: CAWSMVAYEQYF. CDR3 DNA sequence: TGTGCCTGGAGTATGGTGGCCTACGAGCAGTACTTC.

The chain recombines TRBV5-1 with TRBJ2-2; 10 bases match TRBD2. The CDR3 runs 19 residues. Germline CDR1 reads SGHRS; CDR2 reads YFSETQ. The junction had 14 bases not matched to a gene; V was cut back by 3 bases and J by 3 bases. This chain's CDR3 is CASSSLEAGGLLDTGELFF. The CDR3 DNA reads as TGCGCCAGCAGCTCCCTTGAAGCGGGAGGGCTTTTGGACACCGGGGAGCTGTTTTTT.

This clone is a singleton in its sample. The chain couples TRBV4-1 to TRBJ1-3; TRBD1 is a possible D gene (5 bases). Germline V gene sequence: CDR1 MGHRA, CDR2 YSYEKL. The ends were cut back, 0 bases at V and 0 bases at J, with 18 bases in the middle. The length of the CDR3 is 19 residues. The CDR3 protein is CASSQEPQGARLSGNTIYF. The CDR3 region has the DNA TGCGCCAGCAGCCAAGAGCCGCAGGGCGCCAGACTCTCTGGAAACACCATATATTTT.

The V and J genes are TRBV7-9 and TRBJ1-2; the D is unclear. The V gene's germline CDR1 is SEHNR and CDR2 FQNEAQ (reference sequence). V was cut by 0 bases and J by 8 bases, with 16 bases left in between. This CDR3 is 15 amino acids long. The CDR3 DNA is TGTGCCAGCAGCTTAGCAAACATGCCCCGGAGGGGCTACACCTTC. Translation: CASSLANMPRRGYTF. Full variable domain (rest looked up from reference TRBV7-9 and TRBJ1-2): DTGVSQNPRHKITKRGQNVTFRCDPISEHNRLYWYRQTLGQGPEFLTYFQNEAQLEKSRLLSDRFSAERPKGSFSTLEIQRTEQGDSAMYLCASSLANMPRRGYTFGSGTRLTVV.

The chain links TRBV28 to TRBJ2-2; 7 bases match TRBD1. V trimming: 9 bases; J trimming: 8 bases; junction bases outside the gene matches: 9. The CDR3 contains 13 residues. Germline assignment: CDR1 MDHEN and CDR2 SYDVKM. In DNA, the CDR3 is TGTGCCAGTAAGGGGGCCTCTTTGGGGGAGCTGTTTTTT. Residues: CASKGASLGELFF.

The chain recombines TRBV5-1 with TRBJ2-3, with TRBD2 matching over 11 bases. Germline V gene sequence: CDR1 SGHRS, CDR2 YFSETQ. The J segment lost 1 base and the V segment lost 4 bases, leaving 5 bases of the junction unmatched. The CDR3 has 16 amino acids. This CDR3 reads CASSEGGLAGTDTQYF. The DNA for the CDR3 is TGCGCCAGCAGCGAGGGGGGACTAGCGGGCACAGATACGCAGTATTTT.

The chain combines TRBV7-9 with TRBJ1-1, with D possibly TRBD1 on 5 matching bases. Germline V gene data show CDR1 as SEHNR and CDR2 as FQNEAQ (reference sequence). The CDR3 contains 12 residues. Trimming left V 5 bases short and J 7 bases short, with 11 bases between. CDR3 in DNA: TGTGCCAGCAGCCCTCAGGGATTTGAAGCTTTCTTT. It is translated as CASSPQGFEAFF.

The V call is TRBV6-1, the J call TRBJ1-4, with 9 bases identical to TRBD1. Per germline, CDR1 MNHNS and CDR2 SASEGT. With 4 bases clipped from V and 5 bases from J, the junction kept 2 bases outside the gene matches. The CDR3 runs 14 residues. CDR3 bases: TGTGCCAGCAGTGCGGACAGGGGAAATGAAAAACTGTTTTTT. Translating it yields CASSADRGNEKLFF.

This chain connects TRBV5-1 to TRBJ1-2, with TRBD1 matching 8 bases. The CDR3 is made up of 15 amino acids. Germline V gene sequence: CDR1 SGHRS, CDR2 YFSETQ. V dropped 4 bases and J dropped 4; count of bases not matched to a gene: 9. The CDR3 is CASSTGQGTSYGYTF. CDR3 coding DNA: TGCGCCAGCAGCACTGGACAGGGAACCTCCTATGGCTACACCTTC.

The CDR3 loop is CASRRGSSYEQYF. In DNA form, the CDR3 reads TGTGCCAGCAGGCGCGGGAGCTCCTACGAGCAGTACTTC. This chain connects TRBV7-2 to TRBJ2-7, with 7 bases identical to TRBD2. Germline V CDR1 and CDR2: SGHTA, FQGNSA. The V and J ends lost 6 bases and 0 bases, in that order; junction bases with no gene match: 2. The CDR3 sequence is 13 residues long.

The rearrangement uses TRBV19 and TRBJ1-5; 12 bases line up with TRBD1. The trim removed 6 bases at V and 1 base at J, leaving 10 bases unmatched. The CDR3 is 18 amino acids. The germline gives CDR1 LNHDA, CDR2 SQIVND (reference sequence). Here the CDR3 reads CASRLGTGGLESNQPQHF. The CDR3, as DNA: TGTGCCAGTAGGTTAGGGACAGGGGGCCTGGAGAGCAATCAGCCCCAGCATTTT.

The J gene is TRBJ1-4, the V gene TRBV7-9; 8 bases match TRBD1. This CDR3 is built from 16 residues. Losses at the gene ends were 5 bases for V and 2 bases for J; bases not matched to a gene: 7. Per the germline V gene, CDR1 is SEHNR and CDR2 is FQNEAQ (reference sequence). In DNA, the CDR3 is TGTGCCAGCAGCAATCAGGACAGGGTCACTAATGAAAAACTGTTTTTT. It specifies CASSNQDRVTNEKLFF. The whole variable domain, remainder taken from reference TRBV7-9 and TRBJ1-4, is DTGVSQNPRHKITKRGQNVTFRCDPISEHNRLYWYRQTLGQGPEFLTYFQNEAQLEKSRLLSDRFSAERPKGSFSTLEIQRTEQGDSAMYLCASSNQDRVTNEKLFFGSGTQLSVL.

CDR3 amino acids: CASSKTGGPSPQHF. In nucleotides, the CDR3 is TGTGCCAGCAGTAAGACAGGGGGACCATCGCCCCAGCATTTT. The V gene is TRBV6-6, the J gene TRBJ1-5, with TRBD1 identical over 9 bases. Germline-derived CDR1 and CDR2 are MNHNY and SVGAGI (reference sequence). The CDR3 runs to 14 residues. V was pared by 5 bases and J by 9 bases, with 8 bases of the junction left unmatched.

This clone was seen a few times. The chain combines TRBV30 with TRBJ1-5; 10 bases map to TRBD1. Losses at the gene ends were 3 bases for V and 7 bases for J; bases not matched to a gene: 12. CDR1 and CDR2 (germline): GTSNPN, SVGIG (reference sequence). The CDR3 is 16 amino acids. CDR3 DNA sequence: TGTGCCTGGAGCGCAGGACAGGGGGAGTCGGACCAGCCCCAGCATTTT. Translated: CAWSAGQGESDQPQHF.